This passage covers 21 T cell receptor beta chains from one sample sequenced in a study of T cells in Graves' hyperthyroidism and ophthalmopathy. Using RNA transcripts as the source, TCR beta CDR3 regions were amplified. With the HTBI primer set, the TCR CDR3 went through a first round of RT-PCR. From the multiplex PCR reads, TCRdb called clonotypes with MiXCR, one entry per CDR3 protein. The sample consists of roughly 500,000 distinct CDR3 sequences, roughly 22% of them appearing once. Sequencing was performed on blood. These receptors came from a woman aged 70-85 years with Graves' ophthalmopathy.

The rearrangement joins TRBV10-1 to TRBJ2-3; TRBD1 matches 7 bases. There are 16 residues in the CDR3. V shed 0 bases, J shed 0 bases, and the junction held 3 bases outside the gene matches. Germline V lookup: CDR1 WNHNN, CDR2 SYGVQD (reference sequence). CDR3 amino acids: CASSESPGQSTDTQYF. The CDR3 DNA follows: TGCGCCAGCAGTGAGTCGCCGGGACAGAGCACAGATACGCAGTATTTT.

This clonotype was detected ten times or more. The gene calls are TRBV6-1 and TRBJ1-1, with TRBD1 matching over 8 bases. Germline V gives CDR1 MNHNS, CDR2 SASEGT. Losses at the gene ends were 6 bases for V and 4 bases for J; bases not matched to a gene: 10. CDR3 size: 15 residues. CDR3 nucleotide sequence: TGTGCCAGCAGAGAGTCAGGGGGCGCCGGCACTGAAGCTTTCTTT. It is translated as CASRESGGAGTEAFF.

This clonotype was detected once. This sequence joins TRBV30 and TRBJ2-3; TRBD1 aligns across 8 bases. This CDR3 region has 13 residues. The germline gives CDR1 GTSNPN, CDR2 SVGIG (reference sequence). Unmatched junction bases numbered 6, after V lost 6 bases and J lost 4 bases. For the CDR3, the DNA is TGTGCCTGTCGGACAGGGAACGCAGATACGCAGTATTTT. This translates into CACRTGNADTQYF.

In its sample, this clonotype was seen many times. The rearrangement joins TRBV2 to TRBJ2-7; D remains unclear. Germline V lookup: CDR1 SNHLY, CDR2 FYNNEI. Trimming took 4 bases from V and 3 from J, leaving 13 bases between them. The CDR3 spans 14 residues. Written as DNA, the CDR3 is TGTGCCAGCAGTGCCCGGGTCGAAAGCTACGAGCAGTACTTC. This translates into CASSARVESYEQYF. The full variable domain, with the rest looked up from reference TRBV2 and TRBJ2-7, is EPEVTQTPSHQVTQMGQEVILRCVPISNHLYFYWYRQILGQKVEFLVSFYNNEISEKSEIFDDQFSVERPDGSNFTLKIRSTKLEDSAMYFCASSARVESYEQYFGPGTRLTVT.

The rearrangement joins TRBV30 to TRBJ1-6, with no clear D. Germline V lookup: CDR1 GTSNPN, CDR2 SVGIG (reference sequence). The CDR3 length is 15 residues. V gave up 0 bases and J gave up 0 bases, with 6 bases separating them. The CDR3 DNA is TGTGCCTGGAGTGTGCAAAGCTCCTATAATTCACCCCTCCACTTT. It codes for CAWSVQSSYNSPLHF. Based on the CDR3 plus reference TRBV30 and TRBJ1-6, the full variable domain is SQTIHQWPATLVQPVGSPLSLECTVEGTSNPNLYWYRQAAGRGLQLLFYSVGIGQISSEVPQNLSASRPQDRQFILSSKKLLLSDSGFYLCAWSVQSSYNSPLHFGNGTRLTVT.

This clonotype was counted only a few times. The chain links TRBV5-5 to TRBJ2-3; D gene uncertain. V gave up 0 bases and J gave up 1 base, with 6 bases separating them. CDR1 is SGHKS, CDR2 YYEKEE, per germline (reference sequence). The CDR3 loop spans 14 amino acids. CDR3 sequence (DNA): TGTGCCAGCAGCTTGGCCGACGGCACAGATACGCAGTATTTT. It encodes CASSLADGTDTQYF.

The V and J genes are TRBV2 and TRBJ2-5; TRBD2 is a possible D gene (5 bases). This CDR3 has 16 residues. Per germline, CDR1 SNHLY and CDR2 FYNNEI. The ends were cut back, 7 bases at V and 1 base at J, with 19 bases in the middle. Here the CDR3 reads CASIRSSSKSQETQYF. The CDR3 DNA reads TGTGCCAGCATCCGGTCTAGCAGTAAAAGCCAAGAGACCCAGTACTTC.

About this clonotype: This sequence may be a read error, since a much larger clone differs from it by one base. V and J are TRBV7-3 and TRBJ2-7; D ambiguous. CDR1 is SGHTA, CDR2 FQGTGA, per germline. The V end lost 4 bases, the J end lost 7 bases, and 17 bases lay between the germline ends. This CDR3 is built from 14 residues. CDR3 nucleotides: TGTGCCAGCAGCTCGTCCCTCGGTGCCAATGAGCAGTACTTC. Protein: CASSSSLGANEQYF. Filled out from reference TRBV7-3 and TRBJ2-7, the complete variable domain reads GAGVSQTPSNKVTEKGKYVELRCDPISGHTALYWYRQSLGQGPEFLIYFQGTGAADDSGLPNDRFFAVRPEGSVSTLKIQRTERGDSAVYLCASSSSLGANEQYFGPGTRLTVT.

This clonotype was recorded a few times. The CDR3 sequence: CASSRAGSRETQYF. DNA for the CDR3: TGCGCCAGCAGTAGGGCCGGGTCAAGGGAGACCCAGTACTTC. The rearrangement links TRBV5-1 to TRBJ2-5; D ambiguous. Trimming removed 5 bases at V and 5 bases at J, with 16 bases between. The CDR3 is 14 amino acids. Germline loops: CDR1 SGHRS, CDR2 YFSETQ.

This clonotype occurred a few times. The rearrangement uses TRBV7-3 and TRBJ2-1; 11 bases line up with TRBD2. Germline V lookup: CDR1 SGHTA, CDR2 FQGTGA. V shed 3 bases, J shed 9 bases, and the junction held 7 bases outside the gene matches. The CDR3 is 15 residues long. This chain's CDR3 is CASSFATSGRTEQFF. For the CDR3, the DNA is TGTGCCAGCAGCTTCGCCACTAGCGGGAGAACTGAGCAGTTCTTC.

This clonotype was counted a few times. The CDR3 nucleotides read TGCGCCAGCAGCCGAGAGGCGGGCAGCCAGTCTAACTATGGCTACACCTTC. This translates into CASSREAGSQSNYGYTF. The gene calls are TRBV5-1 and TRBJ1-2; D is undetermined. Germline V lookup: CDR1 SGHRS, CDR2 YFSETQ. Trimming took 4 bases from V and 0 from J, leaving 19 bases between them. The CDR3 extends over 17 amino acids.

This clonotype was detected only a few times. The J gene is TRBJ2-7, the V gene TRBV20-1, with 9 nucleotides matching TRBD2. In germline, CDR1 is DFQATT, CDR2 SNEGSKA (reference sequence). The CDR3 contains 14 residues. V gave up 6 bases and J gave up 4 bases; unmatched junction bases: 10. CDR3 DNA sequence: TGCAGTGCCCGGAGACCGGGACTAGCTTACGAGCAGTACTTC. Translation: CSARRPGLAYEQYF.

The V gene is TRBV7-3, the J gene TRBJ2-5; D may be TRBD2 (6 bases). Between the trimmed V and J ends, which lost 3 bases and 5 bases, there was a span of 16 bases. CDR1 and CDR2 from the germline V gene are SGHTA and FQGTGA. The CDR3 consists of 15 residues. The CDR3 protein is CASSFGGAAGETQYF. CDR3 DNA sequence: TGTGCCAGCAGCTTTGGTGGGGCGGCGGGGGAGACCCAGTACTTC.

There are a few counts of this clonotype. The J gene is TRBJ1-5, the V gene TRBV27, with 7 bases aligning to TRBD1. J lost 3 bases, V lost 1 base, and 9 bases had no gene match. Germline V CDR1 and CDR2: MNHEY, SMNVEV (reference sequence). The CDR3 consists of 17 residues. CDR3 residues: CASSLYGEGGYNQPQHF. As DNA, the CDR3 is TGTGCCAGCAGTTTATACGGGGAAGGGGGCTACAATCAGCCCCAGCATTTT.

CDR3 region: CSARQPPGTYGYTF. The CDR3 DNA reads as TGCAGTGCTAGACAACCCCCCGGAACCTATGGCTACACCTTC. J is TRBJ1-2 and V is TRBV20-1; D remains ambiguous. The CDR3 length is 14 residues. CDR1 is DFQATT and CDR2 is SNEGSKA in the germline V gene (reference sequence). The V gene lost 2 bases and the J gene lost 4 bases, with 14 bases spanning the gap.

The chain links TRBV5-1 to TRBJ2-2; TRBD2 aligns across 9 bases. This CDR3 has 15 residues. Trimming at V came to 4 bases and at J to 5 bases, leaving 6 bases not matched to a gene. The germline V gene has CDR1 SGHRS and CDR2 YFSETQ. CDR3 bases: TGCGCCAGCAGCGGAGTAGCGGGAGAAACCGGGGAGCTGTTTTTT. Its translation: CASSGVAGETGELFF.

Comment on this clonotype: A single base separates this from a much larger clone, so it may be a read error. CDR3 nucleotides: TGTGCCAGCAGCTTACACGATGAGCAGTTCTTC. Residues: CASSLHDEQFF. The chain links TRBV5-8 to TRBJ2-1; D remains unclear. This CDR3 is 11 amino acids long. Trimming cost V 2 bases and J 8 bases, with 5 bases left between them. The germline gives CDR1 SGHTS, CDR2 YDEGEE.

At least ten counts were recorded for this clonotype. The chain is built from TRBV7-9 and TRBJ2-3; a possible D gene is TRBD2 (5 bases). The V end lost 4 bases, the J end lost 6 bases, and 14 bases lay between the germline ends. This CDR3 has 14 residues. Germline CDR1 is SEHNR and CDR2 is FQNEAQ (reference sequence). CDR3 sequence: CASSSSEGGDTQYF. CDR3 bases: TGTGCCAGCAGCTCCAGTGAGGGCGGGGATACGCAGTATTTT.

As for this clonotype: A much larger clone differs by one base, so this may be a read error. The gene calls are TRBV7-8 and TRBJ2-3; 12 bases map to TRBD2. Germline V gene sequence: CDR1 SGHVS, CDR2 FQNEAQ. This CDR3 spans 15 amino acids. Here the CDR3 reads CVSRGGLAGRFTQYF. The CDR3 DNA sequence: TGTGTCAGCAGAGGTGGACTAGCGGGACGGTTTACGCAGTATTTT.

The chain is built from TRBV7-6 and TRBJ2-1; D perhaps matches TRBD1 (6 bases). The CDR3 runs to 16 residues. Germline-derived CDR1 and CDR2 are SGHVS and FNYEAQ. The V end was cut by 5 bases, the J end by 3 bases, with 17 bases between. The CDR3, as DNA: TGTGCCAGCAGCCCCCGGGACGGACAGATCTACAATGAGCAGTTCTTC. This sequence encodes CASSPRDGQIYNEQFF.

This clonotype has a handful of counts. This chain uses TRBV18 with TRBJ2-7; 8 nucleotides match TRBD1. The J segment lost 5 bases and the V segment lost 0 bases, leaving 6 bases of the junction unmatched. The CDR3 extends over 15 amino acids. In germline, CDR1 is KGHSH, CDR2 LQKENI. CDR3 nucleotides: TGTGCCAGCTCACCACCGTTCGGGACAGGTAACGAGCAGTACTTC. Protein sequence: CASSPPFGTGNEQYF.